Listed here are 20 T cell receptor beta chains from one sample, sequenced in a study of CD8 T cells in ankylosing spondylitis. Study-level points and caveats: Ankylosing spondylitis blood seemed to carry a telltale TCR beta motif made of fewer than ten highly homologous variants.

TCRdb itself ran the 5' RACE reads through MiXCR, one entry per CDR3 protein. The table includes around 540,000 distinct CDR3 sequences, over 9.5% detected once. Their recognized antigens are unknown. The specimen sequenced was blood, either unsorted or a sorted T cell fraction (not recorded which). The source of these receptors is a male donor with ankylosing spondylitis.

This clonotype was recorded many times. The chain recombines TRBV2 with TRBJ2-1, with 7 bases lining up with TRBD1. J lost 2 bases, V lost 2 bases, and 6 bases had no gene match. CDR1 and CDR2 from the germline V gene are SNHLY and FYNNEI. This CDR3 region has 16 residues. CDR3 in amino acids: CASSEWMGQTYNEQFF. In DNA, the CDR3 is TGTGCCAGCAGTGAATGGATGGGACAGACCTACAATGAGCAGTTCTTC.

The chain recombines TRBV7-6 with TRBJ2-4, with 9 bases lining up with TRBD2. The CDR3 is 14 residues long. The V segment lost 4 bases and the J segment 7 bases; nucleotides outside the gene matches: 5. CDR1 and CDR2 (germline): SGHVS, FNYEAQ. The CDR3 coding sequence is TGTGCCAGCAGCTCTAGCGGGAAATCGAACATTCAGTACTTC. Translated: CASSSSGKSNIQYF.

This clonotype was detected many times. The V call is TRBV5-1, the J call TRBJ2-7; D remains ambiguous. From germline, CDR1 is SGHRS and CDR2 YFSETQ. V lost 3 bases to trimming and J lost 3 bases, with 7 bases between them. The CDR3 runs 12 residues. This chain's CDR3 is CASSSNFYEQYF. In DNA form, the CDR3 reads TGCGCCAGCAGCTCGAACTTCTACGAGCAGTACTTC.

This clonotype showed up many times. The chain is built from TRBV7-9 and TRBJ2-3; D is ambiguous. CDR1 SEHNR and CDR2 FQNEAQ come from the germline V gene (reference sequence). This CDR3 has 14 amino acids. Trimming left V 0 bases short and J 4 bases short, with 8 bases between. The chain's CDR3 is CASSLAVFPDTQYF. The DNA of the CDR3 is TGTGCCAGCAGCTTAGCCGTATTCCCAGATACGCAGTATTTT.

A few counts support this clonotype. The CDR3, as DNA: TGCAGTGCTAGAGGGCCTTCCGCGACAGATACGCAGTATTTT. Residues: CSARGPSATDTQYF. The V call is TRBV20-1, the J call TRBJ2-3; no clear D. Germline CDR1 DFQATT, CDR2 SNEGSKA (reference sequence). V was clipped by 1 base and J by 3 bases, with 11 bases between them. The CDR3 has 14 amino acids.

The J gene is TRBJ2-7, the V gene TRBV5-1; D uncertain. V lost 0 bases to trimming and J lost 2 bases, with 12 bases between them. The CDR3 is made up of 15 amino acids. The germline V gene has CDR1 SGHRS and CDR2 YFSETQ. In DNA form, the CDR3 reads TGCGCCAGCAGCTTGGGGCCTGGAAATCCCTACGAGCAGTACGTC. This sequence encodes CASSLGPGNPYEQYV.

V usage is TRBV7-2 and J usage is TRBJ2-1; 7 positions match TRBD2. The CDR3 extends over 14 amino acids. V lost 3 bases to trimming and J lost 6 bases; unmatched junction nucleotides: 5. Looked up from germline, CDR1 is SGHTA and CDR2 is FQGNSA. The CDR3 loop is CASSFRDYPNEQFF. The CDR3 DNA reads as TGTGCCAGCAGCTTCCGGGACTACCCCAATGAGCAGTTCTTC.

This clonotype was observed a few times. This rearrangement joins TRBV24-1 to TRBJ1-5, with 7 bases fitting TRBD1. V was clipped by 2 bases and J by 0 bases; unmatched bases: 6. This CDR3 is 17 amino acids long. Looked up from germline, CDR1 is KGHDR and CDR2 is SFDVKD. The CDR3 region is CATSDSWTGGSNQPQHF. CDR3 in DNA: TGTGCCACCAGTGATTCCTGGACAGGTGGTAGCAATCAGCCCCAGCATTTT.

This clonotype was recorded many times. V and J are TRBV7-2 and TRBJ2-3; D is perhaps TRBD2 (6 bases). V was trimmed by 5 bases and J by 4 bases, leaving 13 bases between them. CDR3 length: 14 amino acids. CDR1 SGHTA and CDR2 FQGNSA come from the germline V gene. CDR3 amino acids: CASSLLAIPDTQYF. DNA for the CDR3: TGTGCCAGCAGCCTCCTAGCGATCCCAGATACGCAGTATTTT.

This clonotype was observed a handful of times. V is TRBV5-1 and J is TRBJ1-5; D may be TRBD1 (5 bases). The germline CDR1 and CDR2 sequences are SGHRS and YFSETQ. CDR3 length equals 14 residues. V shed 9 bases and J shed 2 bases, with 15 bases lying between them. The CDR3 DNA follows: TGCGCCAACCCCGGTTTGGGGGGCAATCAGCCCCAGCATTTT. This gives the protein CANPGLGGNQPQHF.

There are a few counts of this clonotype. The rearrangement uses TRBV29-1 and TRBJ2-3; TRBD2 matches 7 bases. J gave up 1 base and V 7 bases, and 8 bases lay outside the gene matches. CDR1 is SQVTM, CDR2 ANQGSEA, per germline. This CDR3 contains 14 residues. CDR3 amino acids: CSAGGGSGTDTQYF. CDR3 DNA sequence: TGCAGCGCGGGAGGAGGGTCCGGCACAGATACGCAGTATTTT.

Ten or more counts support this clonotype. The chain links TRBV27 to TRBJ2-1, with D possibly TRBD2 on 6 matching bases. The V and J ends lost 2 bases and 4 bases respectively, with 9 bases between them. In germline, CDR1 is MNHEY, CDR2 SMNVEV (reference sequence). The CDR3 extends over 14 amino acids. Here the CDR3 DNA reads TGTGCCAGCAGTTTACAACTAGCTTACAATGAGCAGTTCTTC. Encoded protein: CASSLQLAYNEQFF.

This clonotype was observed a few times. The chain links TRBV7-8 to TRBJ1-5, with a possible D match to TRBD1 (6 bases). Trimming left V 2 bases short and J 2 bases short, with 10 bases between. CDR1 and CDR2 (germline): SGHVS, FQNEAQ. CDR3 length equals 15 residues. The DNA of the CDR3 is TGTGCCAGCAGCTTACACAGGGAGGGCAATCAGCCCCAGCATTTT. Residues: CASSLHREGNQPQHF.

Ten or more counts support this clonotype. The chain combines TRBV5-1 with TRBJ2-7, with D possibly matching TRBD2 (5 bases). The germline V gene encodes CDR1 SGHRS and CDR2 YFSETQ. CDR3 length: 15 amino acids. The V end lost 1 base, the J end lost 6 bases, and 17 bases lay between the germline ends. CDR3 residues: CASSLNPGSTGEQYF. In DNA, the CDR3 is TGCGCCAGCAGCTTGAATCCGGGGTCTACGGGCGAGCAGTACTTC.

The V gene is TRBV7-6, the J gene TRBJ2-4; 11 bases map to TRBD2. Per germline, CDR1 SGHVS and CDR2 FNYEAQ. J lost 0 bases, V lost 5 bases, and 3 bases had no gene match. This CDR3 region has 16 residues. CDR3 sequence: CASSPGLAVAKNIQYF. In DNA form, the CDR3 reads TGTGCCAGCAGCCCGGGACTAGCGGTAGCCAAAAACATTCAGTACTTC.

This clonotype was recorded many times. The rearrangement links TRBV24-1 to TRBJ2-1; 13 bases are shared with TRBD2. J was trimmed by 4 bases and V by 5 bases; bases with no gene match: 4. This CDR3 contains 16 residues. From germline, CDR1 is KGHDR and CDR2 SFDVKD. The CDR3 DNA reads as TGTGCCACCAGTGCGGGGACTAGCGGGATTTACAATGAGCAGTTCTTC. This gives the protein CATSAGTSGIYNEQFF.

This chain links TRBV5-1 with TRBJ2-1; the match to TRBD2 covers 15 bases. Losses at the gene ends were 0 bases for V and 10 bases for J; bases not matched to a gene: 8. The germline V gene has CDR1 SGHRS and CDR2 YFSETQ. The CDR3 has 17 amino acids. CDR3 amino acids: CASSLEQGLAGGREQFF. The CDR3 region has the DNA TGCGCCAGCAGCTTGGAGCAGGGACTAGCGGGAGGAAGAGAGCAGTTCTTC.

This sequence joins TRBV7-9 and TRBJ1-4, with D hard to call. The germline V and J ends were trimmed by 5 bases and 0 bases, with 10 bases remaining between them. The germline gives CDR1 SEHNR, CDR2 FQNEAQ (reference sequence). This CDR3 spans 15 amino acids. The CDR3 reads CASSAAGATNEKLFF. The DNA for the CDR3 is TGTGCCAGCAGCGCGGCGGGAGCAACTAATGAAAAACTGTTTTTT. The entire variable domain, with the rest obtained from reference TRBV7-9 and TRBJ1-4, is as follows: DTGVSQNPRHKITKRGQNVTFRCDPISEHNRLYWYRQTLGQGPEFLTYFQNEAQLEKSRLLSDRFSAERPKGSFSTLEIQRTEQGDSAMYLCASSAAGATNEKLFFGSGTQLSVL.

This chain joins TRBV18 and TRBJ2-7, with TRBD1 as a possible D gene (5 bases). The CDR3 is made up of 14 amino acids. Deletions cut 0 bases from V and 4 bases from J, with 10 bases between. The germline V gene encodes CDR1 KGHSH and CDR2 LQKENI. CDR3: CASSPPDNRYEQYV. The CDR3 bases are TGTGCCAGCTCACCACCGGACAACCGGTACGAGCAGTACGTC.

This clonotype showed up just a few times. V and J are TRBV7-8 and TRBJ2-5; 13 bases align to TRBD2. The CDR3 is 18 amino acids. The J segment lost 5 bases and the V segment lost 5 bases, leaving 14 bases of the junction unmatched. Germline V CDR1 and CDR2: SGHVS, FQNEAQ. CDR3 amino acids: CASSPTRTSGSPRETQYF. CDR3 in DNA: TGTGCCAGCAGCCCCACCCGGACTAGCGGGAGCCCGCGGGAGACCCAGTACTTC.